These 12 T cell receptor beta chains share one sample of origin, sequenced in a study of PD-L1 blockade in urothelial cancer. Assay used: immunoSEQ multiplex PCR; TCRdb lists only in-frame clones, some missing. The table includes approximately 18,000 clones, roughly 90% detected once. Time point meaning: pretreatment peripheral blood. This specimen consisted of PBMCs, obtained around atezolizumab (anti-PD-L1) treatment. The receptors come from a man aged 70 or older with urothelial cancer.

The CDR3 coding sequence is TGTGCCAGCAGCGCAGCAGGAAGCGGCTACACCTTC. Translation gives CASSAAGSGYTF. This chain uses TRBV7-9 with TRBJ1-2; no firm D call. Trimming removed 5 bases from V and 8 bases from J, with 12 bases in between. This CDR3 has 12 amino acids. In germline, CDR1 is SEHNR, CDR2 FQNEAQ (reference sequence).

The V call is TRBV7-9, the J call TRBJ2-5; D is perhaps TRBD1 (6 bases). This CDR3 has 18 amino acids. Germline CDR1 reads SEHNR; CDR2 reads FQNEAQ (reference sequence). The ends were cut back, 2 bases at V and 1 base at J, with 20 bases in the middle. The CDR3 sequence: CASSLNVGVGGTQETQYF. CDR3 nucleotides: TGTGCCAGCAGCTTAAATGTAGGGGTAGGGGGTACCCAAGAGACCCAGTACTTC. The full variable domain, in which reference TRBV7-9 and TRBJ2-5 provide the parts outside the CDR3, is DTGVSQNPRHKITKRGQNVTFRCDPISEHNRLYWYRQTLGQGPEFLTYFQNEAQLEKSRLLSDRFSAERPKGSFSTLEIQRTEQGDSAMYLCASSLNVGVGGTQETQYFGPGTRLLVL.

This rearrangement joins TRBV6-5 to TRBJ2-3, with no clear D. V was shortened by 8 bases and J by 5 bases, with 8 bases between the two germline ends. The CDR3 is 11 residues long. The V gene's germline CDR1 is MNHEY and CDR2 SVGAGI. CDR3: CASRSGDTQYF. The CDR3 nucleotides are TGTGCCAGCCGCTCCGGAGATACGCAGTATTTT.

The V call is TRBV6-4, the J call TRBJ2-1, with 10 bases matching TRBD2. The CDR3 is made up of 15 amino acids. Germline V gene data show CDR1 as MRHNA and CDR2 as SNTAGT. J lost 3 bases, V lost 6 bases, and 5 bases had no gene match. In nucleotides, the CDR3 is TGTGCCAGCAGCGAGTTAGCGGGGGGCTACAATGAGCAGTTCTTC. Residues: CASSELAGGYNEQFF.

CDR3 DNA sequence: TGCGCCAGCAGCCAAGATAGAGGACAGGGATCGACTTTCTTT. This gives the protein CASSQDRGQGSTFF. The chain uses TRBV4-1 and TRBJ1-1, with TRBD1 matching 8 bases. V was clipped by 0 bases and J by 12 bases; unmatched bases: 9. Germline CDR1 reads MGHRA; CDR2 reads YSYEKL. The CDR3 loop spans 14 amino acids.

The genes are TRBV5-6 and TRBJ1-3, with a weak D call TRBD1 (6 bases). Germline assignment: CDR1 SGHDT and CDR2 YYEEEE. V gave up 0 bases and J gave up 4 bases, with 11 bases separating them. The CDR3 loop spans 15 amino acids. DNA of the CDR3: TGTGCCAGCAGCTTGGTGGGGGGGCCAGGAAACACCATATATTTT. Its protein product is CASSLVGGPGNTIYF.

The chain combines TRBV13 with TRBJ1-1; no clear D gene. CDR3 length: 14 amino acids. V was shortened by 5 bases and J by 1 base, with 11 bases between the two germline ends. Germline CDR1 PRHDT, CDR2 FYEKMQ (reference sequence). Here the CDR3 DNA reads TGTGCCAGCAGCCAATACGGGAGGAACACTGAAGCTTTCTTT. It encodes CASSQYGRNTEAFF.

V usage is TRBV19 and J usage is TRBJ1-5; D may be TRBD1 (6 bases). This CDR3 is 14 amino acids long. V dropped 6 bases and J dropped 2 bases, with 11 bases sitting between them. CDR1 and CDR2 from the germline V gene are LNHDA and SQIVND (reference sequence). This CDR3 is CASRWGRGNQPQHF. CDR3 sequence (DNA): TGTGCCAGTAGGTGGGGGCGAGGCAATCAGCCCCAGCATTTT.

The CDR3 DNA follows: TGCAGCGGGTCCGTTGGGTGGGCCTTGGATACGCAGTATTTT. Residues: CSGSVGWALDTQYF. The chain carries TRBV29-1 and TRBJ2-3; D gene uncertain. Looked up from germline, CDR1 is SQVTM and CDR2 is ANQGSEA. V gave up 7 bases and J gave up 6 bases, with 20 bases separating them. This CDR3 comprises 14 residues.

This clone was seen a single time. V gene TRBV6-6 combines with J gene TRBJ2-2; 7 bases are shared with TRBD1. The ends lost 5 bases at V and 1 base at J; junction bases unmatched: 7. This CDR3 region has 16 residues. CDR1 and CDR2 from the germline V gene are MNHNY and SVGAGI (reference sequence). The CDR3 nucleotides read TGTGCCAGCAGTAACCCGACAGGGCGGAACACCGGGGAGCTGTTTTTT. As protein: CASSNPTGRNTGELFF.

The CDR3 spells CASSYVPGAEYGYTF. The CDR3 DNA is TGTGCCAGCAGTTACGTTCCTGGGGCGGAATATGGCTACACCTTC. The chain combines TRBV6-5 with TRBJ1-2; maybe TRBD1 (5 bases). V shed 2 bases and J shed 5 bases, with 15 bases lying between them. CDR3 length equals 15 residues. Per germline, CDR1 MNHEY and CDR2 SVGAGI.

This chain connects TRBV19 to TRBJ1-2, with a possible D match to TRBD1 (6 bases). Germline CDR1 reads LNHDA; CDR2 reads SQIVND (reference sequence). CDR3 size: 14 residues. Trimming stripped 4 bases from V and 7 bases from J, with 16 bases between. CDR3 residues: CASSTPGHDRGYTF. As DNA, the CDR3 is TGTGCCAGTAGTACCCCGGGACACGATCGTGGCTACACCTTC.